This is a list of T cell receptor beta chains from one sample in a study of radiotherapy plus CTLA-4 blockade in lung cancer. Repertoires were generated with immunoSEQ multiplex PCR, while TCRdb's copy carries only in-frame clones and drops some. The sample carries around 50,000 clones, 75% to 90% recorded once. This sample comprised peripheral blood, obtained from a patient treated with radiotherapy plus ipilimumab. The source is a human donor with non-small cell lung cancer that progressed on radiotherapy plus ipilimumab. Some clones in this sample may be carry-over from other donors' samples. Both conserved end residues are trimmed from each CDR3.

TRBJ2-1,TRBV7-6,ASSQPGLAVDEQF
TRBJ1-5,TRBV7-8,ASSLQGRRQPQH
TRBJ1-2,TRBV29-1,SAIPPGTGYSYGYT
TRBJ2-1,TRBV10-2,ASSAGTSAYNEQF
TRBJ2-2,TRBV5-5,ASSFLAPPNTGELF
TRBJ2-3,TRBV27,ASSLEAGTDTQY
TRBJ1-1,TRBV5-5,ASSSRQGAQTEAF
TRBJ1-2,TRBV7-9,ASSLGQGGEGYGYT
TRBJ2-7,TRBV18,ASSLGTSGRAIEQY
TRBJ2-7,TRBV6-5,ASSYSTGATYEQY
TRBJ2-1,TRBV20-1,SAKTGGQF
TRBJ2-5,TRBV4-1,ASSPRTGGQETQY
TRBJ2-1,TRBV7-8,ASSLVRGSKIEQF
TRBJ2-1,TRBV2,ASREDRNNEQF
TRBJ2-7,TRBV18,ASSPRGSYEQY
TRBJ1-6,TRBV14,ASKDSNNSPLH
TRBJ2-3,TRBV5-4,ASSTPGQLTDTQY
TRBJ2-3,TRBV11-2,ASSEQRGDGADTQY
TRBJ2-1,TRBV9,ASTGSGLGEQF
TRBJ1-1,TRBV27,ASSLSQGARNTEAF
TRBJ1-2,TRBV5-1,ASSLEYRVENYGYT
TRBJ2-7,TRBV14,ASSQELGEAEQY
TRBJ1-2,TRBV5-1,ASSLRTGPYGYT
TRBJ2-2,TRBV6-5,ASRYESGFTGELF
TRBJ2-3,TRBV29-1,SVGQYRDSDTQY
TRBJ2-1,TRBV30,AWSVGDGSAQF
TRBJ1-1,TRBV7-8,ASSLSIRGSEAF
TRBJ2-1,TRBV2,ASSELGLAGEGEQF
TRBJ1-2,TRBV10-3,AISESEGAPYGYT
TRBJ2-7,TRBV5-1,ASSLTGPDEQY
TRBJ1-1,TRBV10-3,AIRLDMDAEAF
TRBJ1-1,TRBV6-5,ASRPDRAAEAF
TRBJ2-3,TRBV6-6,ASSYQRGDTQY
TRBJ2-3,TRBV2,ASSAATLTDTQY
TRBJ1-4,TRBV18,ASSPIPREKLF
TRBJ1-5,TRBV19,ASSPAGRGAQPQH
TRBJ1-1,TRBV7-2,ASSIDRMNTEAF
TRBJ1-4,TRBV7-9,ASSPVGGPNEKLF
TRBJ1-5,TRBV12-5,ASGPPAGNQPQH
TRBJ2-1,TRBV4-1,ASSPGLAGGRFNEQF
TRBJ2-5,TRBV6-5,ASSYRASGETQY
TRBJ1-2,TRBV9,ASSVRRDYT
TRBJ1-5,TRBV19,ASSTPPRSNQPQH
TRBJ2-2,TRBV9,ASSLDPGTWVPGELF
TRBJ2-7,TRBV2,ASSDAGVSYEQY
TRBJ2-7,TRBV19,ASSILGQGLEQY
TRBJ1-3,TRBV6-1,ASSEGGPGSGGNTIY